This T cell receptor beta chain was sequenced in a study of shared clonotypes between healthy human individuals (dated by TCRdb to the early 2020s). About the full investigation: The cohort included a few men and two women between 18 and 49 years of age. Per donor, leukapheresis produced somewhere between about 0.94 and 9 billion PBMCs. The study deeply sequenced blood TCR repertoires of five healthy adults to estimate repertoire size and the extent of clonotype sharing between individuals. To increase sequencing depth and limit assay-specific biases, different laboratories used diverse techniques to prepare libraries and sequence TCR repertoires. Per donor, three plates each were used for CD4 naive and CD4 memory, two for CD8 naive, and one for CD8 memory.

CDR1 is given as MNHEY and CDR2 as SMNVEV, both from the germline V gene (reference sequence). Including cysteine and phenylalanine, the CDR3 has 14 amino acids. Solely the CDR3 DNA is kept, with 42 bases framed from the first base. V is clipped by 5 bases and J by 9 bases, and the sequence between their germline boundaries is 17 bases long. The donors were healthy, HIV-negative adults with no recently reported acute infections or vaccinations. Every donor was a Caucasian adult residing in Nashville, Tennessee, USA. CD4+ T cells were enriched through magnetic negative selection, after which naive cells were positively selected on CD45RA and the remaining negative fraction served as the memory subset. After blood collection by leukapheresis, PBMCs were isolated using Ficoll-Histopaque density gradient centrifugation and then cryopreserved in the vapor phase of liquid nitrogen. Analytical flow cytometry was used to check the purity and quantity of each magnetically sorted T cell population. Genomic DNA was isolated from each sorted fraction and quantified by UV absorbance on a Nanodrop 2000c.

Study-level results and caveats: Based on pairwise subsampling, the degree of clonotype sharing among donors was expected to be affected by sequencing depth. Estimated clonotype richness was generally larger for naive than for memory subsets. When a handful of donors were compared, the shared fraction of clonotypes was around 5.1% for naive CD4, more than 3% for naive CD8, 2.3% for memory CD4, and under 0.5% for memory CD8. Only blood was sampled, and tissue TCR repertoires likely differ from those in blood. Rarefaction of sorted-subset datasets indicated incomplete sequencing despite the large sequencing depth. Compared with non-shared clonotypes, the clonotypes found in all four sorted-subset donors had higher generation probabilities. The small number of donors limited the genetic and exposure-history diversity represented.

TCR CDR3 regions were amplified from genomic DNA by multiplex PCR using the deep immunoSEQ assay. Extracted genomic DNA from each cell subset was spread evenly across all wells of several immunoSEQ 96-well plates, with each plate serving as a replicate. For sorted subsets, approximately 210 ng genomic DNA, equal to some 30,000 T cell genomes, was loaded into each replicate PCR. The purified libraries were quantified using a Qubit 3.0 fluorometer, sized with a Bioanalyzer 2100, and then quantified again using the KAPA Library Quantification kit. Every immunoSEQ 96-well plate was sequenced on a separate single-read 150-cycle Illumina NextSeq 550 flow cell. The published analysis was carried out like this. Because the immunoSEQ output included only junctional sequences and no quality scores, the filtering could not be the same as the filtering used for full-length reads. Sequences were annotated with PyIR, a Python wrapper for IgBLAST v1.9, using IMGT germline references to assign V/J genes and CDR3. Any read was removed if the V/J assignment was weak (E-value above 1e-6), the CDR3 was missing, or the read contained stop codons, out-of-frame junctions, or ambiguous translated residues. V3J clonotypes were defined by identical inferred V gene, J gene, and CDR3 amino acid sequence. The percentage overlap between two repertoires was calculated by dividing the number of shared unique clonotypes by the size of the smaller repertoire. Richness of each repertoire was evaluated using RTK rarefaction, the Chao1 estimator, and Recon v2.1 estimates of unobserved clonotypes. For all TCRbeta clonotypes obtained by the gDNA method from several donors, generation probabilities were computed with OLGA. Sourced from immuneACCESS, this table was stored by TCRdb with only in-frame sequences that have V and J called. A share of the clones is absent; for the studies checked, an unresolved V gene accounts for under half, and the remainder has no known explanation. V and J calls and clone size are copied from that table; D and trimming were computed from the DNA. The sample table shows 1.4 million or so clones, and 98% are seen once. The biggest ten clones account for approximately 0.4% of the sample.

To note about this clone: There is no known antigen for this receptor. It has no much larger one-base neighbor in the sample; base qualities were not kept.

The rearranged segments are TRBV27 and TRBJ2-1, and TRBD2 may be the D gene, going by 6 matching bases. The material sequenced was naive CD4+ T cells sorted from blood. Explained via the paper, the cell subset or site label denotes: CD45RA+ positively selected. The receptor's source is a man between 25 and 39 years old in good health. The base sequence is TGTGCCAGCAGTAGGGAGACCCCCGGGGGTGAGCAGTTCTTC. This encodes CASSRETPGGEQFF.